The 32 T cell receptor beta chains below all came from one sample that was sequenced in a study of regulatory T cells in long-lasting Graves disease. Indicated time point: persistent/refractory GD, antithyroid drugs over 5 years with positive TRAb. Construction of the TCR library relied on RNA isolated from PBMCs. CDR3-region Arm-PCR and iRepertoire HTBI primers produced the TCR beta libraries. From the multiplex PCR reads, TCRdb called clonotypes with MiXCR, one entry per CDR3 protein. The sample records about 460,000 distinct CDR3 sequences, under 25% being singletons. Here the sequenced sample was peripheral blood mononuclear cells (PBMCs), taken when the disease was refractory, from a patient treated with antithyroid drugs. The receptor source for this set is a female donor with Graves disease.

Only a few counts were recorded for this clonotype. The chain links TRBV27 to TRBJ1-1, with D unclear. Trimming removed 0 bases from V and 0 bases from J, with 11 bases in between. Looked up from germline, CDR1 is MNHEY and CDR2 is SMNVEV (reference sequence). The CDR3 length is 16 residues. The CDR3 DNA reads as TGTGCCAGCAGTTTATCTCAGGCCCTCTTGAACACTGAAGCTTTCTTT. This encodes CASSLSQALLNTEAFF.

This clonotype was observed a handful of times. The gene calls are TRBV9 and TRBJ1-2; 8 bases are a match to TRBD1. Germline values: CDR1 SGDLS, CDR2 YYNGEE. J gave up 4 bases and V 0 bases, and 14 bases lay outside the gene matches. This CDR3 is 18 amino acids long. The CDR3 sequence is CASSVVGGGDRYGYGYTF. In DNA form, the CDR3 reads TGTGCCAGCAGCGTAGTAGGGGGAGGGGACAGGTACGGCTATGGCTACACCTTC. Filled out from reference TRBV9 and TRBJ1-2, the complete variable domain reads DSGVTQTPKHLITATGQRVTLRCSPRSGDLSVYWYQQSLDQGLQFLIQYYNGEERAKGNILERFSAQQFPDLHSELNLSSLELGDSALYFCASSVVGGGDRYGYGYTFGSGTRLTVV.

This chain links TRBV20-1 with TRBJ2-2; D gene uncertain. The CDR3 has 14 amino acids. The V gene lost 1 base and the J gene lost 1 base, with 7 bases spanning the gap. Germline CDR1 reads DFQATT; CDR2 reads SNEGSKA (reference sequence). CDR3 DNA sequence: TGCAGTGCTAGAGGGACCGAGAACACCGGGGAGCTGTTTTTT. It translates to CSARGTENTGELFF.

This clonotype was counted between two and nine times. V gene TRBV20-1 combines with J gene TRBJ1-6, with no clear D. Between the trimmed V and J ends, which lost 3 bases and 0 bases, there was a span of 0 bases. There are 12 residues in the CDR3. Germline lookup yields CDR1 DFQATT and CDR2 SNEGSKA (reference sequence). The CDR3, as DNA: TGCAGTGCTAGCTCCTATAATTCACCCCTCCACTTT. As protein: CSASSYNSPLHF.

The chain is built from TRBV3-1 and TRBJ1-4; D unclear. The germline gives CDR1 LGHDT, CDR2 YNNKEL (reference sequence). This CDR3 is built from 17 residues. The ends were cut back, 0 bases at V and 10 bases at J, with 21 bases in the middle. CDR3 DNA sequence: TGTGCCAGCAGCCAAGATGTAGGAGGGCCAGGCCCTGGAAAACTGTTTTTT. Amino acids: CASSQDVGGPGPGKLFF.

This clonotype was seen many times. The J gene is TRBJ2-5, the V gene TRBV2; possible D gene TRBD1, 6 bases. Between the trimmed V and J ends, which lost 7 bases and 5 bases, there was a span of 14 bases. The CDR3 totals 13 residues. Germline values: CDR1 SNHLY, CDR2 FYNNEI. In DNA form, the CDR3 reads TGTGCCAGCAACTCGCCAGGGGATGAGACCCAGTACTTC. This encodes CASNSPGDETQYF.

The chain joins TRBV24-1 to TRBJ1-2, with a weak D call TRBD1 (5 bases). The CDR3 runs to 18 residues. With 7 bases removed from V and 0 bases from J, the gap between germline ends came to 23 bases. Germline V gene sequence: CDR1 KGHDR, CDR2 SFDVKD. In nucleotides, the CDR3 is TGTGCCACCAGCCAATCGCCACATATTCAGGGAGCTAACTATGGCTACACCTTC. Translated, it gives CATSQSPHIQGANYGYTF.

This clonotype was seen only a few times. CDR3 region: CSAPGLAGGLRETQYF. CDR3 coding DNA: TGCAGTGCTCCAGGACTAGCGGGGGGGCTAAGAGAGACCCAGTACTTC. The rearrangement joins TRBV20-1 to TRBJ2-5, with TRBD2 identical over 15 bases. V lost 5 bases to trimming and J lost 4 bases; unmatched junction nucleotides: 8. The CDR3 is made up of 16 amino acids. Per germline, CDR1 DFQATT and CDR2 SNEGSKA (reference sequence).

This chain connects TRBV18 to TRBJ1-6, with 8 positions matching TRBD1. This CDR3 region has 16 residues. Trimming cost V 0 bases and J 10 bases; bases outside gene matches: 8. Germline CDR1 KGHSH, CDR2 LQKENI. In nucleotides, the CDR3 is TGTGCCAGCTCACCACCGACAGGGGAGAAGGAATCACCCCTCCACTTT. Translation gives CASSPPTGEKESPLHF.

This clonotype has only a few counts. J is TRBJ1-6 and V is TRBV20-1; D ambiguous. Trimming took 4 bases from V and 8 from J, leaving 6 bases between them. Looked up from germline, CDR1 is DFQATT and CDR2 is SNEGSKA (reference sequence). This CDR3 spans 11 amino acids. The CDR3, as DNA: TGCAGTGCTATCCGGGATTCACCCCTCCACTTT. It specifies CSAIRDSPLHF.

This clonotype has a handful of counts. The V and J genes are TRBV7-2 and TRBJ2-7; no firm D call. CDR3 length: 14 residues. Germline CDR1 is SGHTA and CDR2 is FQGNSA. Trimming removed 1 base at V and 2 bases at J, with 9 bases between. The CDR3 here is CASSLEGTTYEQYF. The CDR3, as DNA: TGTGCCAGCAGCTTAGAAGGCACCACCTACGAGCAGTACTTC.

The chain has TRBV12-3 or TRBV12-4 and TRBJ2-6; 12 bases map to TRBD2. Trimming cost V 6 bases and J 0 bases; bases outside gene matches: 12. CDR3 length: 20 residues. The CDR3: CASSRLAGEVSGSGANVLTF. CDR3 in DNA: TGTGCCAGCAGCCGACTAGCGGGAGAAGTGTCGGGCTCTGGGGCCAACGTCCTGACTTTC.

Only a few counts were recorded for this clonotype. This rearrangement joins TRBV28 to TRBJ2-2; D is ambiguous. Germline values: CDR1 MDHEN, CDR2 SYDVKM. The V end was cut by 5 bases, the J end by 0 bases, with 7 bases between. The CDR3 totals 14 residues. CDR3 in amino acids: CASSPMANTGELFF. The CDR3 bases are TGTGCCAGCAGTCCTATGGCGAACACCGGGGAGCTGTTTTTT.

This clonotype was counted at least ten times. The chain carries TRBV28 and TRBJ1-5, with 8 positions matching TRBD1. CDR3 length: 16 residues. Germline V gene sequence: CDR1 MDHEN, CDR2 SYDVKM. V gave up 1 base and J gave up 6 bases; unmatched junction bases: 8. CDR3 sequence (DNA): TGTGCCAGCAGTTTATCGGTCAGGGGGCTAGGTCAGCCCCAGCATTTT. The encoded protein is CASSLSVRGLGQPQHF. Looking up the rest from reference TRBV28 and TRBJ1-5 gives the full variable domain: DVKVTQSSRYLVKRTGEKVFLECVQDMDHENMFWYRQDPGLGLRLIYFSYDVKMKEKGDIPEGYSVSREKKERFSLILESASTNQTSMYLCASSLSVRGLGQPQHFGDGTRLSIL.

This clonotype was observed many times. The V gene is TRBV12-3 or TRBV12-4, the J gene TRBJ1-5; 7 bases agree with TRBD1. The CDR3 is 14 residues long. The trim removed 6 bases at V and 3 bases at J, leaving 5 bases unmatched. The CDR3 DNA reads TGTGCCAGCAGCCCTGGGACAGACAATCAGCCCCAGCATTTT. This sequence encodes CASSPGTDNQPQHF.

This clonotype was observed many times. This sequence joins TRBV6-5 and TRBJ1-6, with TRBD1 as a possible D gene (5 bases). The CDR3 runs 14 residues. Looked up from germline, CDR1 is MNHEY and CDR2 is SVGAGI. Trimming cost V 2 bases and J 10 bases, with 12 bases left between them. The CDR3 DNA reads as TGTGCCAGCAGTTACACCCTAGGGGAATCACCCCTCCACTTT. This sequence encodes CASSYTLGESPLHF.

This rearrangement joins TRBV12-3 or TRBV12-4 to TRBJ2-7, with D tentatively TRBD1 or TRBD2 (5 bases each). The V gene lost 6 bases and the J gene lost 12 bases, with 24 bases spanning the gap. The CDR3 is 14 amino acids. The CDR3 protein is CASSQGDYSRSRYF. CDR3 coding DNA: TGTGCCAGCAGCCAGGGAGACTACTCCCGCTCGCGGTACTTC.

This clonotype was picked up one time. A much more abundant neighbour one base away suggests this may be a read error. This chain joins TRBV7-2 and TRBJ1-2; D not certain. This CDR3 contains 14 residues. V lost 5 bases and J lost 5, with 15 bases in between. CDR1 is SGHTA, CDR2 FQGNSA, per germline. This CDR3 reads CASSTDRNEYGYTF. Written as DNA, the CDR3 is TGTGCCAGCAGCACCGACCGGAACGAATATGGCTACACCTTC. The full variable domain, in which reference TRBV7-2 and TRBJ1-2 provide the parts outside the CDR3, is GAGVSQSPSNKVTEKGKDVELRCDPISGHTALYWYRQSLGQGLEFLIYFQGNSAPDKSGLPSDRFSAERTGGSVSTLTIQRTQQEDSAVYLCASSTDRNEYGYTFGSGTRLTVV.

This clonotype was seen ten or more times. The V gene is TRBV29-1, the J gene TRBJ1-2; D is possibly TRBD1 (6 bases). Trimming took off 4 bases at V and 8 bases at J, with 20 bases between the two ends. From germline, CDR1 is SQVTM and CDR2 ANQGSEA. The CDR3 loop spans 14 amino acids. The CDR3 DNA is TGCAGCGTTGTGTCCGGGGGCGCGGTGAGGGGCTACACCTTC. Its protein product is CSVVSGGAVRGYTF.

This clonotype was recorded many times. This sequence joins TRBV27 and TRBJ2-7, with unresolved D. The germline V gene has CDR1 MNHEY and CDR2 SMNVEV (reference sequence). The CDR3 spans 11 residues. Trimming took 3 bases from V and 6 from J, leaving 6 bases between them. The CDR3 region is CASSFGVEQYF. The CDR3 DNA follows: TGTGCCAGCAGTTTTGGGGTCGAGCAGTACTTC.

The rearrangement uses TRBV7-9 and TRBJ2-5, with D tentatively TRBD2 (7 bases). Germline V lookup: CDR1 SEHNR, CDR2 FQNEAQ (reference sequence). The ends were cut back, 5 bases at V and 5 bases at J, with 15 bases in the middle. This CDR3 region has 14 residues. CDR3 loop: CASSPGGLNETQYF. DNA for the CDR3: TGTGCCAGCAGCCCGGGGGGCCTCAACGAGACCCAGTACTTC.

The rearrangement uses TRBV28 and TRBJ2-1; D might be TRBD2 (5 bases). Germline CDR1 is MDHEN and CDR2 is SYDVKM. The CDR3 is 15 residues long. V lost 2 bases and J lost 7, with 15 bases in between. The CDR3 bases are TGTGCCAGCAGTTTAGGAGGCGGTTTGACAAATGAGCAGTTCTTC. It codes for CASSLGGGLTNEQFF.

This clonotype was detected only a few times. CDR3 in amino acids: CASSQGQGAWDYGYTF. CDR3 DNA sequence: TGCGCCAGCAGCCAGGGACAGGGGGCTTGGGACTATGGCTACACCTTC. V usage is TRBV4-1 and J usage is TRBJ1-2; 12 nucleotides line up with TRBD1. Germline-derived CDR1 and CDR2 are MGHRA and YSYEKL. With V trimmed by 3 bases and J by 3 bases, 5 bases remained unmatched. CDR3 length: 16 residues.

Only a few counts were recorded for this clonotype. The CDR3: CASSTYLADETQYF. CDR3 in DNA: TGCGCCAGCAGCACGTATCTAGCGGATGAGACCCAGTACTTC. The rearrangement joins TRBV5-1 to TRBJ2-5, with 7 bases lining up with TRBD2. The CDR3 is made up of 14 amino acids. The germline V gene has CDR1 SGHRS and CDR2 YFSETQ. Trimming cost V 4 bases and J 5 bases; bases outside gene matches: 8.

This chain joins TRBV4-1 and TRBJ1-6; the D gene is possibly TRBD1 (6 bases). This CDR3 comprises 16 residues. Germline V gene data show CDR1 as MGHRA and CDR2 as YSYEKL. The V and J ends lost 3 bases and 5 bases respectively, with 14 bases between them. The CDR3 loop reads CASSQGAGTDNSPLHF. The CDR3 nucleotides are TGCGCCAGCAGCCAGGGGGCCGGGACGGATAATTCACCCCTCCACTTT.

The rearrangement links TRBV30 to TRBJ2-7; 7 positions agree with TRBD1. CDR3 length equals 13 residues. Looked up from germline, CDR1 is GTSNPN and CDR2 is SVGIG (reference sequence). Unmatched junction bases numbered 6, after V lost 5 bases and J lost 2 bases. CDR3 loop: CAWVRDRAYEQYF. The CDR3 region has the DNA TGTGCCTGGGTCCGGGACAGAGCCTACGAGCAGTACTTC.

As for this clonotype: A much larger clone sits a single nucleotide away, making a read error possible. The J gene is TRBJ1-6, the V gene TRBV30; a weak D match, TRBD1 (5 bases). The CDR3 is 13 residues long. Germline lookup yields CDR1 GTSNPN and CDR2 SVGIG (reference sequence). The CDR3, as DNA: TGTGCCTGGAGATCAGGGATCGGTTCACCCCTCCGCTTT. As protein: CAWRSGIGSPLRF.

In its sample, this clonotype was seen many times. The chain carries TRBV14 and TRBJ2-6; the match to TRBD1 covers 8 bases. This CDR3 spans 16 amino acids. The germline CDR1 and CDR2 sequences are SGHDN and FVKESK. With V trimmed by 5 bases and J by 4 bases, 7 bases remained unmatched. Written as DNA, the CDR3 is TGTGCCAGCAGCGGACGACAGGGGACCGGGGCCAACGTCCTGACTTTC. Translating gives CASSGRQGTGANVLTF.

This clonotype was counted many times. The J gene is TRBJ1-1, the V gene TRBV19; perhaps TRBD1 as D (6 bases). The CDR3 totals 15 residues. CDR1 and CDR2 from the germline V gene are LNHDA and SQIVND (reference sequence). Trimming stripped 10 bases from V and 0 bases from J, with 18 bases between. Here the CDR3 DNA reads TGTGCCACTACAGCAGGGGTGATAGTGAACACTGAAGCTTTCTTT. Protein: CATTAGVIVNTEAFF.

Points on this clonotype: Since a much larger clone is just one base distant, this may be a read error. The chain is built from TRBV2 and TRBJ1-5; D remains ambiguous. The CDR3 runs 15 residues. CDR1 and CDR2 (germline): SNHLY, FYNNEI. V was cut by 4 bases and J by 0 bases, with 10 bases left in between. This chain's CDR3 is CASSGREFSNQPQHF. In nucleotides, the CDR3 is TGTGCCAGCAGTGGAAGGGAATTTAGCAATCAGCCCCAGCATTTT.

As for this clonotype: At one end, the junction sequence differs from germline, possibly due to a read error. The chain has TRBV6-1 and TRBJ1-3; a weak D match, TRBD1 (6 bases). Germline loops: CDR1 MNHNS, CDR2 SASEGT. The CDR3 covers 14 residues. In DNA, the CDR3 is TGTGCCAGCAAGCGGACAGCTACCGGAAACACCACATATTTT. As protein: CASKRTATGNTTYF.

This clonotype showed up just a few times. This chain links TRBV12-5 with TRBJ2-6; tentatively, D is TRBD1 or TRBD2 (5 bases each). Between the trimmed V and J ends, which lost 1 base and 2 bases, there was a span of 9 bases. The CDR3 extends over 16 amino acids. Germline V CDR1 and CDR2: LGHNT, FRNRAP. DNA for the CDR3: TGTGCTAGTGGTTTGGGTCAGGGACCTGGGGCCAACGTCCTGACTTTC. Translated, it gives CASGLGQGPGANVLTF.